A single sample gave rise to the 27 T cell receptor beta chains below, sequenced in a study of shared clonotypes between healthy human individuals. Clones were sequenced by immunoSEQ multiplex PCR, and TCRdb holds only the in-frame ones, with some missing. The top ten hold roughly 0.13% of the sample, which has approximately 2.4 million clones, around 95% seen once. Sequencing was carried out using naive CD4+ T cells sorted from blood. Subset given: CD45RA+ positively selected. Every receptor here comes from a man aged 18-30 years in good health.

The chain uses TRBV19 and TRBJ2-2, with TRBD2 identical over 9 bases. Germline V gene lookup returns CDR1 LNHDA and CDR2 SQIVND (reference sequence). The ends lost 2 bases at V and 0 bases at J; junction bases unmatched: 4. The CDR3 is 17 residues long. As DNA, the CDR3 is TGTGCCAGTAGTATATCTAGCGGGGTAACGAACACCGGGGAGCTGTTTTTT. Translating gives CASSISSGVTNTGELFF.

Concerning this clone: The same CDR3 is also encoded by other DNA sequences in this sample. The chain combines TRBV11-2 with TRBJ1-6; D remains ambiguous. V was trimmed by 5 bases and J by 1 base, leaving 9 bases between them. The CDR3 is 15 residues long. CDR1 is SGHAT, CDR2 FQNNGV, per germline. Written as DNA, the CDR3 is TGTGCCAGCAGCCTGACTGGGTCCTATAATTCACCCCTCCACTTT. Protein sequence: CASSLTGSYNSPLHF.

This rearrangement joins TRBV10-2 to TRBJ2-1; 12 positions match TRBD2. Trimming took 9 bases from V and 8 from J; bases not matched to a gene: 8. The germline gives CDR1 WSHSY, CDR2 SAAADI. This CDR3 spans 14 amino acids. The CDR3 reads CASLTSGSRDEQFF. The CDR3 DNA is TGCGCCAGTCTGACTAGCGGGAGTCGGGATGAGCAGTTCTTC.

CDR3 DNA: TGTGCCAGCAGCTTAGTCGGACAGGGGAGAGATGGCTACACCTTC. It translates to CASSLVGQGRDGYTF. The rearrangement links TRBV7-2 to TRBJ1-2, with TRBD1 identical over 9 bases. Germline trimming cut 1 base from V and 6 bases from J; bases unmatched to any gene: 6. Germline loops: CDR1 SGHTA, CDR2 FQGNSA. The CDR3 totals 15 residues.

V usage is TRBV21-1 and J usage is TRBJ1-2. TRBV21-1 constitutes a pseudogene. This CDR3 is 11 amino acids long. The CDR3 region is CAREGGCGYTF. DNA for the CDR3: TGTGCCAGGGAGGGTGGCTGTGGCTACACCTTC.

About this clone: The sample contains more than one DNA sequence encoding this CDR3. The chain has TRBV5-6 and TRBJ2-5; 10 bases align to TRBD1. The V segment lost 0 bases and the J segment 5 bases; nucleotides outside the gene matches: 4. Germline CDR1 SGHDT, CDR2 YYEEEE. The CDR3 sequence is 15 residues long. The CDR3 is CASSLVGTGVETQYF. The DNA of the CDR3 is TGTGCCAGCAGCTTGGTTGGGACAGGGGTTGAGACCCAGTACTTC.

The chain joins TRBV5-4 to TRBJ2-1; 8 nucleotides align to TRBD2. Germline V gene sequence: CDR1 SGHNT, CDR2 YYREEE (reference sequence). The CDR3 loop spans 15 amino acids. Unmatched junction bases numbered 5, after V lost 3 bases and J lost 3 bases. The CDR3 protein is CASSSGGTLYNEQFF. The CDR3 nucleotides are TGTGCCAGCAGCTCGGGAGGGACTCTCTACAATGAGCAGTTCTTC.

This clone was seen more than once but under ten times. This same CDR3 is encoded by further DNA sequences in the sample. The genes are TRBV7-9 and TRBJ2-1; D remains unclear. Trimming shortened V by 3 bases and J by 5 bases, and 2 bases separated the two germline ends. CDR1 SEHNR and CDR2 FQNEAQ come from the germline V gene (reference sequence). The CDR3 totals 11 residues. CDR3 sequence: CASSLDNEQFF. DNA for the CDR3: TGTGCCAGCAGCTTGGACAATGAGCAGTTCTTC.

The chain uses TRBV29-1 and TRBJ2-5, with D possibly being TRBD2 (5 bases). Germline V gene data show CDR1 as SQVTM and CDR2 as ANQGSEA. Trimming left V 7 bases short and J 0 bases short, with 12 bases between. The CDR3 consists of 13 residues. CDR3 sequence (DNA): TGCAGCGCTAGCAGCCCCTACCAAGAGACCCAGTACTTC. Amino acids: CSASSPYQETQYF.

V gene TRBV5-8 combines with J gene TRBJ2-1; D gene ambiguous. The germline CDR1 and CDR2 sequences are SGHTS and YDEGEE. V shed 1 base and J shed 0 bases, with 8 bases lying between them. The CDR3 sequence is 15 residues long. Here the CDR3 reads CASSLTVSSYNEQFF. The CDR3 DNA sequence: TGTGCCAGCAGCTTGACGGTTAGCTCCTACAATGAGCAGTTCTTC.

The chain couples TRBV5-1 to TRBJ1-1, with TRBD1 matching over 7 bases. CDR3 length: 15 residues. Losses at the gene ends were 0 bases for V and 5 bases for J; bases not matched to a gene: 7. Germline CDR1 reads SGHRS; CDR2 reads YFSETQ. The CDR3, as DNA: TGCGCCAGCAGCTTGGGACAGGGAGTAAAAACTGAAGCTTTCTTT. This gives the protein CASSLGQGVKTEAFF. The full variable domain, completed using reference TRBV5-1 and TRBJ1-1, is KAGVTQTPRYLIKTRGQQVTLSCSPISGHRSVSWYQQTPGQGLQFLFEYFSETQRNKGNFPGRFSGRQFSNSRSEMNVSTLELGDSALYLCASSLGQGVKTEAFFGQGTRLTVV.

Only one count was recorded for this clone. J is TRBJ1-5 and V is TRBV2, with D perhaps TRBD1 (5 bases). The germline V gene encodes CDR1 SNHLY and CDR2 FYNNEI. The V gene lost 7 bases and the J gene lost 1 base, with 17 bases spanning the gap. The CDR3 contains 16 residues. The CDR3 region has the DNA TGTGCCAGCACCGAGGGGTGGCTCGGGAGCAATCAGCCCCAGCATTTT. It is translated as CASTEGWLGSNQPQHF.

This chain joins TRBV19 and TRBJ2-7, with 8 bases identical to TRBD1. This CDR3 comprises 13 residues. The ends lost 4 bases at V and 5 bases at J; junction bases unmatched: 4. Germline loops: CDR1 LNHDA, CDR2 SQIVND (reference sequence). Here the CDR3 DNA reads TGTGCCAGTAGTACCGGGACAGGCGACGAGCAGTACTTC. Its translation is CASSTGTGDEQYF.

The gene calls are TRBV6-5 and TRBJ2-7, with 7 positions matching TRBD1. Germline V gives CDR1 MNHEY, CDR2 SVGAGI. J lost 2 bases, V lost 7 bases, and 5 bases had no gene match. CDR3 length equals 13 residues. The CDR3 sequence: CASNTGVAYEQYF. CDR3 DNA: TGTGCCAGCAACACAGGGGTGGCCTACGAGCAGTACTTC.

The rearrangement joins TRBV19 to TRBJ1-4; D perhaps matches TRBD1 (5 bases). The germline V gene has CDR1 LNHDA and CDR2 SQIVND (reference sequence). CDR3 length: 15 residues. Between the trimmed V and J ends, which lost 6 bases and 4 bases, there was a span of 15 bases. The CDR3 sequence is CASSQSGGINEKLFF. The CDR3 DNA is TGTGCCAGTAGCCAGTCCGGGGGAATTAATGAAAAACTGTTTTTT.

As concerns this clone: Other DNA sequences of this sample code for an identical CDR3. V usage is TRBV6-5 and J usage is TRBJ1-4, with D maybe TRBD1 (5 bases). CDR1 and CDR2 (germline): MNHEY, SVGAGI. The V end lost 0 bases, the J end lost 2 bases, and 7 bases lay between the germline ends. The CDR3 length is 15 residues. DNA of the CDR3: TGTGCCAGCAGTTACTCTAGGGGTACTAATGAAAAACTGTTTTTT. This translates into CASSYSRGTNEKLFF.

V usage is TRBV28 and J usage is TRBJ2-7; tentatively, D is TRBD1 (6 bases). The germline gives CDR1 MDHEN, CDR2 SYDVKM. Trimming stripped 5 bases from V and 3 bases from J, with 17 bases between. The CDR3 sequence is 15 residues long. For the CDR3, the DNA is TGTGCCAGCAGTCGCCCTGACAGGTCCTTCTACGAGCAGTACTTC. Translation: CASSRPDRSFYEQYF. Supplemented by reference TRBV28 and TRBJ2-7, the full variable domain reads DVKVTQSSRYLVKRTGEKVFLECVQDMDHENMFWYRQDPGLGLRLIYFSYDVKMKEKGDIPEGYSVSREKKERFSLILESASTNQTSMYLCASSRPDRSFYEQYFGPGTRLTVT.

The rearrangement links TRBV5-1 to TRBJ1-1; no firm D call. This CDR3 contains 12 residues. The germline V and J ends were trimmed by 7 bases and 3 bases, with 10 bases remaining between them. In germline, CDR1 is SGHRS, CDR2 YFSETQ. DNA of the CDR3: TGCGCCAGCTCGGTTGGTCACACTGAAGCTTTCTTT. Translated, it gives CASSVGHTEAFF.

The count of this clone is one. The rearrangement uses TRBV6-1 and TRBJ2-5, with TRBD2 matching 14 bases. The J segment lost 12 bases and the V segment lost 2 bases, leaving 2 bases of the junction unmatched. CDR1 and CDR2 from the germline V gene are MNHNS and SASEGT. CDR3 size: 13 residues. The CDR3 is CASSELTSGREYF. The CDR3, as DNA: TGTGCCAGCAGTGAACTGACTAGCGGGAGGGAGTACTTC.

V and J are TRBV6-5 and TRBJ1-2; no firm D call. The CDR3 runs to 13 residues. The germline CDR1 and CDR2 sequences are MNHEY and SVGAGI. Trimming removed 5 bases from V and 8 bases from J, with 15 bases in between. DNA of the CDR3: TGTGCCAGCAGTGGAACCGGATTAGAAGGCTACACCTTC. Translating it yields CASSGTGLEGYTF.

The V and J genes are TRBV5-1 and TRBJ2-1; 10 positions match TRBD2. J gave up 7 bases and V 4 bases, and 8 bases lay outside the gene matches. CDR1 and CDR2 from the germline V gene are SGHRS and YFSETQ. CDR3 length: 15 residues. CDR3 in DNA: TGCGCCAGCAGCGAAAGGAGCGGGGGGGCGAATGAGCAGTTCTTC. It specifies CASSERSGGANEQFF.

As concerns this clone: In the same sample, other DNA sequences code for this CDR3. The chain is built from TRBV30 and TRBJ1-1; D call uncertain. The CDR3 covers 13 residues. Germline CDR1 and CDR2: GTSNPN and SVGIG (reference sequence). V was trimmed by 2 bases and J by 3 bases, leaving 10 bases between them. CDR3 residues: CAWSSSRDTEAFF. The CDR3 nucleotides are TGTGCCTGGAGTTCGTCCCGCGACACTGAAGCTTTCTTT.

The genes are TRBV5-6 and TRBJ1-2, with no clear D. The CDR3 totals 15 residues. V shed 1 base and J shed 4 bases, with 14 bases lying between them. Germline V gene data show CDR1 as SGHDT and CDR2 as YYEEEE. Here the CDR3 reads CASSLLFERGYGYTF. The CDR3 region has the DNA TGTGCCAGCAGCTTGTTATTCGAGAGAGGCTATGGCTACACCTTC. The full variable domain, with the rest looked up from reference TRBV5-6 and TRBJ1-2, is DAGVTQSPTHLIKTRGQQVTLRCSPKSGHDTVSWYQQALGQGPQFIFQYYEEEERQRGNFPDRFSGHQFPNYSSELNVNALLLGDSALYLCASSLLFERGYGYTFGSGTRLTVV.

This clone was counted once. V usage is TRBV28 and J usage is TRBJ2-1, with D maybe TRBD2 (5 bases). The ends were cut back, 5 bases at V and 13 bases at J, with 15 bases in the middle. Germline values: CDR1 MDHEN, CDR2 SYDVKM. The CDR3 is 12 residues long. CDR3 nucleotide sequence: TGTGCCAGCAGTCTAGCCCTAGGCCAACAGTTCTTC. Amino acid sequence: CASSLALGQQFF.

The CDR3 DNA reads TGTGCCAGTAGTGTCCCCTGGGGCCACCAGAACACCGGGGAGCTGTTTTTT. This encodes CASSVPWGHQNTGELFF. J is TRBJ2-2 and V is TRBV19; the D gene is possibly TRBD1 (5 bases). The CDR3 length is 17 residues. CDR1 is LNHDA, CDR2 SQIVND, per germline (reference sequence). The V and J ends lost 5 bases and 1 base respectively, with 17 bases between them. Combining the CDR3 with reference TRBV19 and TRBJ2-2 gives the whole variable domain DGGITQSPKYLFRKEGQNVTLSCEQNLNHDAMYWYRQDPGQGLRLIYYSQIVNDFQKGDIAEGYSVSREKKESFPLTVTSAQKNPTAFYLCASSVPWGHQNTGELFFGEGSRLTVL.

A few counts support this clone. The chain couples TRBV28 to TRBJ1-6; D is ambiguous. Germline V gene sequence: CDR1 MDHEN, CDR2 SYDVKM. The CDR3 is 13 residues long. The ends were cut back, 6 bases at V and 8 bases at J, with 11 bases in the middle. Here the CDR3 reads CASRSSGYSPLHF. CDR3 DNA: TGTGCCAGCAGATCGTCGGGCTATTCACCCCTCCACTTT.

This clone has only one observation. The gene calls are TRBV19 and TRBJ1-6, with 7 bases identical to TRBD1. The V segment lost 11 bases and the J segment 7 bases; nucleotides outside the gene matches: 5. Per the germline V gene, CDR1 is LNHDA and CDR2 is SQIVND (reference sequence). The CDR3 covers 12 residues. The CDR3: CASNRGNSPLHF. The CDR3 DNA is TGTGCCTCAAACAGGGGAAATTCACCCCTCCACTTT.